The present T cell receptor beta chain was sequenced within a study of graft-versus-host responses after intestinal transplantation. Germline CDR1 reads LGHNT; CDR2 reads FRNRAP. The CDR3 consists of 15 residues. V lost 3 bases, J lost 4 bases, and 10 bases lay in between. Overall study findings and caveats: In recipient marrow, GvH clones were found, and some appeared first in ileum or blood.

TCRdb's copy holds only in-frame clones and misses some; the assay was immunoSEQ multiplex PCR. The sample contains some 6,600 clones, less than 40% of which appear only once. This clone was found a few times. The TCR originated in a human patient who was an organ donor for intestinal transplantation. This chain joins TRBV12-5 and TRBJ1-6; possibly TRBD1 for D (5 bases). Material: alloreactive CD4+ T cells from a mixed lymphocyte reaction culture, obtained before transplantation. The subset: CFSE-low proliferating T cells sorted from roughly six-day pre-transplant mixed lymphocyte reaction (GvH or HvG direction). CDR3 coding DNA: TGTGCTAGTGGTTTTGGGGGGAGATATAATTCACCCCTCCACTTT. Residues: CASGFGGRYNSPLHF.